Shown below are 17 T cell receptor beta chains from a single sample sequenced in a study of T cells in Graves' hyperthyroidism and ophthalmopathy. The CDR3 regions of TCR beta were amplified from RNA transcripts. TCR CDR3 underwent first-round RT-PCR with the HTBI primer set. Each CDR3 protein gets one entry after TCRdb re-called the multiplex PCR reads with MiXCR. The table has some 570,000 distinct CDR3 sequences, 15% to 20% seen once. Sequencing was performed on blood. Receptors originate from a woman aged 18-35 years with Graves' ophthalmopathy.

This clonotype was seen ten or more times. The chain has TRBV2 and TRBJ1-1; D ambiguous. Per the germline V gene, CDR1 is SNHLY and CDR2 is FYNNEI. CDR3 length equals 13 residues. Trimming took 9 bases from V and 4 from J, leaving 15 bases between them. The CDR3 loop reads CARDLGGGTEAFF. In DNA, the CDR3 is TGTGCCAGAGACCTTGGAGGTGGCACTGAAGCTTTCTTT.

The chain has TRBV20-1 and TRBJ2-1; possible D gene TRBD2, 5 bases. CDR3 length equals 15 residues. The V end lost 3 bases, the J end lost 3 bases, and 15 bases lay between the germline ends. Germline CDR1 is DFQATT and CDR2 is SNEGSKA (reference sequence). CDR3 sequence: CSASELVPDYNEQFF. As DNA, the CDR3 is TGCAGTGCTAGTGAACTAGTACCCGACTACAATGAGCAGTTCTTC.

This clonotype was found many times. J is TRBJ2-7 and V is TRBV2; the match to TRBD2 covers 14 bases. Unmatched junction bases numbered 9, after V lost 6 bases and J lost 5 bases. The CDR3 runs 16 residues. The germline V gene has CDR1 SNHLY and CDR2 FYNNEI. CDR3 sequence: CASSGLGTSGGDEQYF. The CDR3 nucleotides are TGTGCCAGCAGCGGACTAGGGACTAGCGGGGGCGACGAGCAGTACTTC.

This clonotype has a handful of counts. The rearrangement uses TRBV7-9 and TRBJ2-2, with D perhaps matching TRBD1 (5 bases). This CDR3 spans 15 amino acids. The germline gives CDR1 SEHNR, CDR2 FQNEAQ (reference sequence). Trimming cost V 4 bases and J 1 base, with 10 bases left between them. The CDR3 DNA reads TGTGCCAGCAGCTGGGAAGGGGAGAACACCGGGGAGCTGTTTTTT. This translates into CASSWEGENTGELFF.

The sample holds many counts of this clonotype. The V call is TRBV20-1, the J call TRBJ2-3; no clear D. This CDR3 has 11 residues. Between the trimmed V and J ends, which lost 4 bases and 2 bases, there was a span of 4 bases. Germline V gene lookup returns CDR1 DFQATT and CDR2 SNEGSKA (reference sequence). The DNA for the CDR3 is TGCAGTGCTACCCACACAGATACGCAGTATTTT. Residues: CSATHTDTQYF.

DNA of the CDR3: TGTGCCAGCAGCTTAGGCCCTAGCGGGCCCGAGCAGTACTTC. This translates into CASSLGPSGPEQYF. The chain carries TRBV13 and TRBJ2-7; 8 nucleotides align to TRBD2. The CDR3 runs 14 residues. The V gene end was trimmed by 0 bases and the J gene end by 6 bases; junction bases not matched to a gene: 4. Germline lookup yields CDR1 PRHDT and CDR2 FYEKMQ (reference sequence).

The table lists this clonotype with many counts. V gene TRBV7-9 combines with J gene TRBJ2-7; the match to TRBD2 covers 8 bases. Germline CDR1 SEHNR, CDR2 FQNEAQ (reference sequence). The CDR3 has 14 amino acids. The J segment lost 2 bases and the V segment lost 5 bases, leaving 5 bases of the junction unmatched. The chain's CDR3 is CASSRREDPYEQYF. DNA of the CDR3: TGTGCCAGCAGCCGGCGGGAGGACCCCTACGAGCAGTACTTC.

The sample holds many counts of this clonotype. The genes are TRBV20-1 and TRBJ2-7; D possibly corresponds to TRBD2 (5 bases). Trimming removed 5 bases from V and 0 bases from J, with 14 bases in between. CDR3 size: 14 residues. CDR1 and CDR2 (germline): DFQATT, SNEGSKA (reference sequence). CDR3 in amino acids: CSAPPSPSSYEQYF. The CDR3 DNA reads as TGCAGTGCTCCACCTAGCCCTAGCTCCTACGAGCAGTACTTC.

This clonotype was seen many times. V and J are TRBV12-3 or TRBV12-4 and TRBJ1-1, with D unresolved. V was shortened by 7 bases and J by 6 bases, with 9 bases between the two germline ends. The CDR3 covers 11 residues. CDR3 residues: CASTLGAEAFF. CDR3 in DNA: TGTGCCAGCACCTTGGGTGCTGAAGCTTTCTTT.

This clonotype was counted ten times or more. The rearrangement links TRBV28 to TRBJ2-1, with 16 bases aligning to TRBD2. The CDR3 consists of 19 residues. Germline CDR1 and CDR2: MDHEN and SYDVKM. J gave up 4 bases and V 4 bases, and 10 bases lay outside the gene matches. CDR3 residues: CASSYPSGTSGRVYNEQFF. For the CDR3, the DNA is TGTGCCAGCAGTTACCCTTCCGGGACTAGCGGGAGGGTTTACAATGAGCAGTTCTTC.

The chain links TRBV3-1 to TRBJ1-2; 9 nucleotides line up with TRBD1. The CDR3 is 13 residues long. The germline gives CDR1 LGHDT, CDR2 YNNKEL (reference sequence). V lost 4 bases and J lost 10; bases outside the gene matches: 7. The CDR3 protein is CASSLRDRDDYTF. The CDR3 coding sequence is TGTGCCAGCAGCCTCCGGGACAGGGATGACTACACCTTC.

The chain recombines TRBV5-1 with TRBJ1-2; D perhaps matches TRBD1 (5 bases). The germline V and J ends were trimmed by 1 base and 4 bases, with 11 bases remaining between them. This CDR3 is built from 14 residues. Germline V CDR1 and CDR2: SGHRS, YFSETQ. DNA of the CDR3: TGCGCCAGCAGCTTGCAAGAGGGACCCTATGGCTACACCTTC. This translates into CASSLQEGPYGYTF.

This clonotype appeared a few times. The CDR3 spells CASSPPVQRAGGEQFF. The CDR3 nucleotides read TGTGCCAGCAGCCCCCCGGTCCAGCGGGCGGGAGGTGAGCAGTTCTTC. The V and J genes are TRBV7-2 and TRBJ2-1; 8 positions agree with TRBD2. The CDR3 extends over 16 amino acids. CDR1 is SGHTA, CDR2 FQGNSA, per germline. Trimming took 5 bases from V and 9 from J; bases not matched to a gene: 15.

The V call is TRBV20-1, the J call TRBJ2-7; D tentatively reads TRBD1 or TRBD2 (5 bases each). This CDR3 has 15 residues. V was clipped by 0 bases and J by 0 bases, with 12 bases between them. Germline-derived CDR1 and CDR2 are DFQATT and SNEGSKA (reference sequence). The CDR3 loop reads CSARDPGPNSYEQYF. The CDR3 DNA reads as TGCAGTGCTAGAGATCCGGGACCGAACTCCTACGAGCAGTACTTC.

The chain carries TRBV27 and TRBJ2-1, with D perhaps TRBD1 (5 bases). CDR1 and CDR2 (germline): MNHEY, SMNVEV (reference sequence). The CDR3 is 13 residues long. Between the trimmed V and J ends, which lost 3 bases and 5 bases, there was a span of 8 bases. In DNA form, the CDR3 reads TGTGCCAGCAGTTTTGTGACAGACAATGAGCAGTTCTTC. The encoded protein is CASSFVTDNEQFF.

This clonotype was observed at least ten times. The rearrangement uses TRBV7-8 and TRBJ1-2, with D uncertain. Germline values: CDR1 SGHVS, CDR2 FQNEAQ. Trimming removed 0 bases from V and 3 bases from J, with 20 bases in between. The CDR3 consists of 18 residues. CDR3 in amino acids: CASSLALSGSDSHYGYTF. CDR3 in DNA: TGTGCCAGCAGCTTAGCGCTCTCTGGCTCTGACTCGCACTATGGCTACACCTTC.

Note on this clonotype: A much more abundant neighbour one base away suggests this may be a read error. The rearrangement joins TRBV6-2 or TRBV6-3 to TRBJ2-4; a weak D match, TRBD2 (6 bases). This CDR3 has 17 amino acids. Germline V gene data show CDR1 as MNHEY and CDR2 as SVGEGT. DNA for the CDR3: TGTGCCAGCAGTTTACGGCTGACGGGAGAAGCCAGAAACATTCAGTACTTC. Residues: CASSLRLTGEARNIQYF.